A selection of T cell receptor beta chains follows, all from one sample in a study of blood T cell repertoires in COVID-19. TCRdb's table, derived via immunoSEQ multiplex PCR, lists solely in-frame clones and lacks some. Of around 170,000 clones listed, around 80% were seen once; the top ten hold approximately 15%. The sequenced material came from peripheral blood. These receptors originate from a man younger than 40 with active or convalescent COVID-19. The CDR3 runs from the conserved cysteine through the conserved F or W. Only some rows state a clone size, as once, few, many or a class for expanded clones.

j_call	v_call	clone_size	cdr3_aa
TRBJ2-1	TRBV19	NA	CASSIEAYNEQFF
TRBJ1-2	TRBV14	NA	CASSQRQSYGYTF
TRBJ2-1	TRBV11-3	NA	CASTHRGRPNEQFF
TRBJ1-1	TRBV7-8	once	CASSSTGTGGGMRTEAFF
TRBJ2-7	TRBV5-1	once	CASSSDRVGHEQYF
TRBJ2-5	TRBV10-3	once	CAIARGINQETQYF
TRBJ1-3	TRBV19	once	CASSPGQGALRNTIYF
TRBJ2-3	TRBV3-1/TRBV3-2	NA	CASSHPQSGGPSTDTQYF
TRBJ2-6	TRBV7-9	NA	CASSFRDSGANVLTF
TRBJ1-2	TRBV4-1	NA	CASSQVGDRVGYTF
TRBJ1-5	TRBV27	NA	CASSFGREQPQHF
TRBJ2-7	TRBV19	NA	CARPTSGSWYEQYF
TRBJ1-2	TRBV12-3/TRBV12-4	NA	CASSPGERDGYTF
TRBJ2-3	TRBV4-1	NA	CASSQGGALSGTDTQYF
TRBJ1-5	TRBV28	once	CASTGTGDSNQPQHF
TRBJ1-5	TRBV3-1/TRBV3-2	NA	CASSRGGDNQPQHF
TRBJ2-7	TRBV14	NA	CASSQSQTGSSYEQYF
TRBJ2-1	TRBV14	NA	CASSQERTRGNNEQFF
TRBJ2-7	TRBV9	NA	CASSVGSEQYF
TRBJ1-1	TRBV14	NA	CASSPIQGQGRTEAFF
TRBJ1-6	TRBV28	once	CASSLIRADSPLHF
TRBJ2-2	TRBV6-1	NA	CASSDGGYTGELFF
TRBJ1-1	TRBV27	NA	CASSRQVMNTEAFF
TRBJ2-1	TRBV11-2	NA	CASSFLAGGSNEQFF
TRBJ2-7	TRBV29-1	NA	CSVETGSYEQYF
TRBJ1-5	TRBV6-2/TRBV6-3	few	CASSYPSGTGGADPQHF
TRBJ1-2	TRBV28	NA	CASSSTGGYNYGYTF
TRBJ1-2	TRBV19	NA	CASSGQAQYGYTF
TRBJ1-5	TRBV10-3	NA	CAISESLGQSPQHF
TRBJ2-3	TRBV7-6	few	CASSVSSAGARNTQYF
TRBJ2-3	TRBV11-2	NA	CASSYRLVSDTQYF
TRBJ1-2	TRBV19	once	CASSTDRVNGYTF
TRBJ1-4	TRBV20-1	NA	CSARSEKLFF
TRBJ2-5	TRBV5-1	NA	CASSLSGGGQETQYF
TRBJ2-1	TRBV7-6	NA	CASSLVPSGDNEQFF
TRBJ1-1	TRBV3-1/TRBV3-2	once	CASSLGGTGNTEAFF
TRBJ1-6	TRBV14	NA	CASSQPGTGFNSPLHF
TRBJ1-1	TRBV27	NA	CASPLIRGLNTEAFF
TRBJ1-1	TRBV10-3	NA	CAIRTDRENTEAFF
TRBJ1-1	TRBV6-5	NA	CASRARPDSEAFF
TRBJ2-6	TRBV27	NA	CASSHLAGPSSGANVLTF
TRBJ2-1	TRBV7-9	NA	CASSLAAGGPDEQFF
TRBJ2-5	TRBV25-1	NA	CASSESWGRETQYF
TRBJ2-1	TRBV5-6	NA	CASSWGQGDNEQFF
TRBJ2-1	TRBV3-1/TRBV3-2	NA	CASSQQDPSYNEQFF
TRBJ1-3	TRBV7-8	NA	CASSPPLRYRSSGNTIYF
TRBJ1-1	TRBV30	few	CAWSETGYTEAFF